This T cell receptor beta chain derives from a study of graft-versus-host responses after intestinal transplantation. Background on the study: Recipients were all induced with anti-thymocyte globulin, then given tacrolimus and steroids for about three years.

As concerns this clone: Its antigen is unknown.

Germline CDR1 and CDR2: MGHRA and YSYEKL. V was trimmed by 0 bases and J by 3 bases, leaving 12 bases between them. The CDR3 length is 15 residues. Method: immunoSEQ multiplex PCR; TCRdb's copy keeps in-frame clones and lacks some. The table has roughly 69,000 clones, roughly 92% seen once; the top ten hold less than 8%. Study-level points and caveats: GvH clones detected in recipient marrow included some appearing first in ileum or blood.

The rearrangement links TRBV4-1 to TRBJ2-7; tentatively, D is TRBD1 (5 bases). The source was bone marrow, collected approximately 100 weeks after intestinal transplantation. The clonotype originates from a human patient who received an intestinal transplant, so some T cells may come from the graft donor. This chain's CDR3 is CASSQEGQGGYEQYF. CDR3 bases: TGCGCCAGCAGCCAAGAGGGGCAGGGTGGCTACGAGCAGTACTTC.